The next 4 T cell receptor beta chains were all read from a single sample in a study of tumor-infiltrating lymphocytes in primary liver carcinoma. The investigators made TCR beta cDNA from approximately 500 ng total RNA, using a constant-region primer. Each TCR beta library was derived from three nested multiplex PCR rounds that employed slightly modified ARM-PCR. With TRBV1-TRBV30 forward primers and a C-beta reverse primer, the first two PCR rounds were run for roughly 10 cycles each. TCRdb itself ran the multiplex PCR reads through MiXCR, one entry per CDR3 protein. The sample holds fewer than 400,000 distinct CDR3 sequences, 58% seen once. Germline DNA was also extracted, and blood RNA was taken from unsorted whole blood. Sequenced material: peripheral blood. These receptors came from a woman aged 25 to 39 with primary liver carcinoma and hepatitis B virus infection.

As for this clonotype: At one boundary the junction diverges from the germline segment, which might be a read error. This chain joins TRBV12-5 and TRBJ2-5; the D is unclear. The germline V gene encodes CDR1 LGHNT and CDR2 FRNRAP. CDR3 length: 17 residues. As DNA, the CDR3 is TGTGCTAGTGATTTGATTAGCCCTGTCCCCTACCAAGAGACCCAGTACTTC. This codes for CASDLISPVPYQETQYF.

The chain joins TRBV28 to TRBJ2-1, with 10 bases lining up with TRBD1. The CDR3 is made up of 13 amino acids. From germline, CDR1 is MDHEN and CDR2 SYDVKM. V lost 10 bases and J lost 7; bases outside the gene matches: 7. CDR3 amino acids: CATLTGGRNEQFF. The DNA for the CDR3 is TGTGCCACCCTGACAGGGGGCCGGAATGAGCAGTTCTTC.

This clonotype was observed a few times. The V gene is TRBV5-1, the J gene TRBJ2-7; D perhaps matches TRBD2 (6 bases). The germline V gene encodes CDR1 SGHRS and CDR2 YFSETQ. The germline V and J ends were trimmed by 2 bases and 3 bases, with 12 bases remaining between them. The CDR3 has 14 amino acids. As DNA, the CDR3 is TGCGCCAGCAGCTTAGGGACTTCCAACTACGAGCAGTACTTC. As protein: CASSLGTSNYEQYF.

A note on this clonotype: At one end the junction does not follow the germline gene, possibly because of a read error. The V call is TRBV29-1, the J call TRBJ2-1; D remains ambiguous. Germline V gene data show CDR1 as SQVTM and CDR2 as ANQGSEA. The CDR3 is 11 amino acids. The CDR3 bases are TGCAGCGTTGTTTTAACTAATGAGCGGTTCTTC. Protein product: CSVVLTNERFF.